This TCR beta chain derives from a study of T-cell reconstitution after alpha-beta-depleted transplantation in children. The CDR3 runs to 16 residues. The V and J ends lost 5 bases and 3 bases, in that order; junction bases with no gene match: 11. CDR1 and CDR2 from the germline V gene are MDHEN and SYDVKM. TCRbeta library construction was performed incorporating unique molecular identifiers. TCRdb re-called the PCR reads with MiXCR, one entry per CDR3 protein. This sample has hundreds of thousands of distinct CDR3 sequences, with roughly 15% found just once. The sequenced sample was PBMCs from the stem cell graft donor, obtained from the stem cell graft. The receptor was derived from a human donor who donated a stem cell graft to a child with acute myeloid leukemia. The chain couples TRBV28 to TRBJ2-3; TRBD1 aligns across 7 bases. CDR3 region: CASSPARGIMTDTQYF. For the CDR3, the DNA is TGTGCCAGCAGTCCCGCCAGGGGGATCATGACAGATACGCAGTATTTT.